Presented here are 5 T cell receptor beta chains from one specimen sequenced in a study of T-cell reconstitution after alpha-beta-depleted transplantation in children listed by TCRdb under 2016. Library preparation employed PCR. The listed sequencing device is Illumina HiSeq 2500. TCR libraries were prepared with molecular barcoding, using unique molecular identifiers to normalize TCRbeta repertoire quantification. TCRdb trimmed the raw reads at Q25, called clones with MiXCR and kept productive beta chains. Every CDR3 protein is listed once, alongside the most common genes and DNA of its rows. The sample table contains a few hundred thousand distinct CDR3 sequences; only one count was recorded for 9.9% of them. 9.5% to 13% of the sample comes from the top ten. Sequencing was performed on PBMCs from the stem cell graft donor, taken from the stem cell graft. The receptor set was obtained from a human donor who donated a stem cell graft to a child with SCID.

This clonotype has ten or more counts. CDR3 region: CASVRGAPDTQYF. The DNA of the CDR3 is TGTGCCAGCGTTCGGGGGGCGCCAGATACGCAGTATTTT. The J gene is TRBJ2-3, the V gene TRBV2; a possible D gene is TRBD2 (7 bases). Germline V gene sequence: CDR1 SNHLY, CDR2 FYNNEI. This CDR3 comprises 13 residues. The ends were cut back, 8 bases at V and 4 bases at J, with 13 bases in the middle.

The chain recombines TRBV20-1 with TRBJ1-2, with D perhaps TRBD1 (6 bases). Trimming removed 5 bases at V and 4 bases at J, with 17 bases between. CDR3 length equals 14 residues. CDR1 DFQATT and CDR2 SNEGSKA come from the germline V gene (reference sequence). For the CDR3, the DNA is TGCAGTGCTCTTAGGGACACGGGGGCCTATGGCTACACCTTC. Protein product: CSALRDTGAYGYTF.

V gene TRBV20-1 combines with J gene TRBJ1-1, with D possibly being TRBD1 (5 bases). CDR1 and CDR2 (germline): DFQATT, SNEGSKA (reference sequence). With 3 bases removed from V and 6 bases from J, the gap between germline ends came to 20 bases. There are 15 residues in the CDR3. The CDR3 here is CSASLVRGPVPEAFF. In DNA form, the CDR3 reads TGCAGTGCTAGTTTAGTGAGGGGCCCAGTCCCTGAAGCTTTCTTT.

This clonotype was counted only a few times. This chain links TRBV10-3 with TRBJ2-5; 7 positions agree with TRBD1. The germline V gene encodes CDR1 ENHRY and CDR2 SYGVKD. Trimming at V came to 6 bases and at J to 1 base, leaving 5 bases not matched to a gene. The CDR3 contains 14 residues. The CDR3, as DNA: TGTGCCATCAGGCCGGGACAGATCCAAGAGACCCAGTACTTC. The encoded protein is CAIRPGQIQETQYF.

This clonotype appeared many times. This chain connects TRBV20-1 to TRBJ1-3; D uncertain. The germline V and J ends were trimmed by 3 bases and 4 bases, with 7 bases remaining between them. Germline CDR1 is DFQATT and CDR2 is SNEGSKA (reference sequence). The CDR3 is 12 residues long. The CDR3 DNA reads TGCAGTGCTAGTCGGGCGGGAAACACCATATATTTT. Its protein product is CSASRAGNTIYF.